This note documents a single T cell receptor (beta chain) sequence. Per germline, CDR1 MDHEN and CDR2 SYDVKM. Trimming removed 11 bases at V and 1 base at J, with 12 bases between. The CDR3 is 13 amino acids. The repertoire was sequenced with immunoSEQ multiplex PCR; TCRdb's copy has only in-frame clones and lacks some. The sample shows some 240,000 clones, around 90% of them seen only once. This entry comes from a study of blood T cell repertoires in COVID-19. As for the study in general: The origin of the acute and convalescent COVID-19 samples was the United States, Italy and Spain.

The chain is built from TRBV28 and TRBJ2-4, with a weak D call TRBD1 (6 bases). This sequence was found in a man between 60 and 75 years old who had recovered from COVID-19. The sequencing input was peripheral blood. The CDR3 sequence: CAVQGSAKNIQYF. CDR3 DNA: TGTGCCGTACAGGGTAGCGCCAAAAACATTCAGTACTTC. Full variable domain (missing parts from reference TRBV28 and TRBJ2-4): DVKVTQSSRYLVKRTGEKVFLECVQDMDHENMFWYRQDPGLGLRLIYFSYDVKMKEKGDIPEGYSVSREKKERFSLILESASTNQTSMYLCAVQGSAKNIQYFGAGTRLSVL.